This T cell receptor (beta chain) was recorded in a study of shared clonotypes between healthy human individuals. Study-level results: Naive CD4 clonotypes overlapped across a handful of donors at roughly 5.1%.

Some clones are missing from TCRdb's copy, which holds only in-frame ones; the method was immunoSEQ multiplex PCR. The data show about 820,000 clones, 80% to 95% seen once. Cells designated naive CD8 were CD45RO-negative and were positively selected for CCR7, with terminally differentiated effector memory CD45RA+ cells excluded. Concerning this clone: What it recognizes is unknown.

Source material: naive CD8+ T cells sorted from blood. The receptor was derived from a man aged 30 to 39 in good health.

CDR3 in DNA: TGTGCCACCCTTATAAGGGAGACCCAGTACTTC. Protein sequence: CATLIRETQYF. The chain recombines TRBV6-6 with TRBJ2-5, with D unclear. V was clipped by 10 bases and J by 5 bases, with 11 bases between them. CDR1 and CDR2 (germline): MNHNY, SVGAGI (reference sequence). This CDR3 comprises 11 residues.